Below, 15 T cell receptor beta chains from the same sample are listed, as sequenced in a study of blood T cells in healthy people across ages. Together with a sample-barcoded 5' primer, a J-beta primer mix was included in a second PCR lasting about 7 to 12 cycles. TCRdb re-derived calls from the 5' RACE reads in MiXCR, one entry per CDR3 protein. The sample lists about 780,000 distinct CDR3 sequences, approximately 24% occurring once. These data are also associated with another study on T cells of mothers and their children.

Sequenced input: blood. The receptor set was obtained from a boy younger than 18 in good health.

The V gene is TRBV28, the J gene TRBJ1-5; possible D gene TRBD1, 5 bases. Germline-derived CDR1 and CDR2 are MDHEN and SYDVKM. This CDR3 is 15 amino acids long. Between the trimmed V and J ends, which lost 3 bases and 2 bases, there was a span of 11 bases. The CDR3 sequence is CASSFLGDGNQPQHF. The CDR3 coding sequence is TGTGCCAGCAGTTTCTTAGGGGACGGCAATCAGCCCCAGCATTTT.

V usage is TRBV7-8 and J usage is TRBJ1-2, with 8 bases identical to TRBD1. The CDR3 is 14 residues long. CDR1 is SGHVS, CDR2 FQNEAQ, per germline. V trimming: 5 bases; J trimming: 5 bases; junction bases outside the gene matches: 7. CDR3 sequence: CASSPRTGTYGYTF. CDR3 nucleotide sequence: TGTGCCAGCAGCCCAAGGACAGGGACTTATGGCTACACCTTC.

This chain connects TRBV19 to TRBJ2-7; D might be TRBD2 (5 bases). CDR1 is LNHDA and CDR2 is SQIVND in the germline V gene (reference sequence). V dropped 4 bases and J dropped 4 bases, with 11 bases sitting between them. CDR3 size: 13 residues. CDR3 coding DNA: TGTGCCAGTAGTAACACCCGAGGGTACGAGCAGTACTTC. Encoded protein: CASSNTRGYEQYF.

In its sample, this clonotype was seen a few times. Germline is not matched at one junction end, which may reflect a read error. This chain joins TRBV6-5 and TRBJ2-3, with D possibly matching TRBD1 (5 bases). In germline, CDR1 is MNHEY, CDR2 SVGAGI. The CDR3 extends over 15 amino acids. In DNA form, the CDR3 reads TGTGCTAGCAGTTACCAAGGGGCCAGCACAGATACGCAGTATTTT. It is translated as CASSYQGASTDTQYF.

This clonotype has only a few counts. This sequence joins TRBV4-1 and TRBJ2-5, with D possibly TRBD2 on 6 matching bases. Trimming cost V 1 base and J 5 bases, with 14 bases left between them. Looked up from germline, CDR1 is MGHRA and CDR2 is YSYEKL. This CDR3 region has 15 residues. The CDR3 protein is CASSQVRRAGETQYF. In DNA, the CDR3 is TGCGCCAGCAGCCAAGTACGGAGGGCCGGTGAGACCCAGTACTTC.

The chain links TRBV19 to TRBJ2-3; the match to TRBD2 covers 8 bases. V dropped 6 bases and J dropped 8; count of bases not matched to a gene: 10. Germline V CDR1 and CDR2: LNHDA, SQIVND (reference sequence). The CDR3 is made up of 14 amino acids. The DNA of the CDR3 is TGTGCCAGTAGGGTTGGCGGGGGGTCCGGTACGCAGTATTTT. Its protein is CASRVGGGSGTQYF.

The rearrangement joins TRBV20-1 to TRBJ2-3, with TRBD1 as a possible D gene (6 bases). Germline assignment: CDR1 DFQATT and CDR2 SNEGSKA (reference sequence). The CDR3 contains 13 residues. With 6 bases removed from V and 0 bases from J, the gap between germline ends came to 10 bases. The CDR3 loop reads CSAPGTSTDTQYF. CDR3 coding DNA: TGCAGTGCCCCTGGGACAAGCACAGATACGCAGTATTTT.

CDR3 in amino acids: CACTTSGGPYEQYF. The CDR3, as DNA: TGTGCCTGTACAACCAGCGGGGGTCCCTACGAGCAGTACTTC. J is TRBJ2-5 and V is TRBV30, with TRBD2 identical over 8 bases. The last part of the DNA fits TRBJ2-7 better; the J call may be wrong. Germline CDR1 and CDR2: GTSNPN and SVGIG (reference sequence). This CDR3 region has 14 residues.

This clonotype showed up just a few times. V usage is TRBV12-3 or TRBV12-4 and J usage is TRBJ2-3; the match to TRBD2 covers 13 bases. The CDR3 sequence is 16 residues long. The trim removed 6 bases at V and 4 bases at J, leaving 7 bases unmatched. The CDR3 bases are TGTGCCAGCAGCCTCGGGACTAGCGGGGCGGCAGATACGCAGTATTTT. The encoded protein is CASSLGTSGAADTQYF.

Concerning this clonotype itself: Mismatch with germline at one junction end may stem from a read error. The CDR3 DNA sequence: TGTGCCAGCAGCTTAATGGGGGGCCACGAGACCCAGTGCTTC. Its protein product is CASSLMGGHETQCF. The chain is built from TRBV7-3 and TRBJ2-5; TRBD1 or TRBD2 may be the D gene (6 bases each). CDR1 and CDR2 from the germline V gene are SGHTA and FQGTGA. The length of the CDR3 is 14 residues. The entire variable domain, with the rest obtained from reference TRBV7-3 and TRBJ2-5, is as follows: GAGVSQTPSNKVTEKGKYVELRCDPISGHTALYWYRQSLGQGPEFLIYFQGTGAADDSGLPNDRFFAVRPEGSVSTLKIQRTERGDSAVYLCASSLMGGHETQCFGPGTRLLVL.

The chain links TRBV18 to TRBJ2-7; 8 positions match TRBD2. This CDR3 contains 14 residues. Germline CDR1 KGHSH, CDR2 LQKENI. The V and J ends lost 5 bases and 3 bases, in that order; junction bases with no gene match: 6. In DNA, the CDR3 is TGTGCCAGCTCATTTACGGGACTAGGCTACGAGCAGTACTTC. Protein: CASSFTGLGYEQYF.

In this sample, this clonotype turned up a few times. The chain combines TRBV27 with TRBJ2-4, with TRBD2 as a possible D gene (6 bases). In germline, CDR1 is MNHEY, CDR2 SMNVEV (reference sequence). Trimming removed 2 bases at V and 3 bases at J, with 11 bases between. The CDR3 runs to 15 residues. Here the CDR3 reads CASSLRGMGKNIQYF. For the CDR3, the DNA is TGTGCCAGCAGTTTACGGGGGATGGGCAAAAACATTCAGTACTTC.

This clonotype was found a few times. The genes are TRBV9 and TRBJ2-1; D ambiguous. Per germline, CDR1 SGDLS and CDR2 YYNGEE. Trimming took off 1 base at V and 6 bases at J, with 11 bases between the two ends. CDR3 length: 14 amino acids. CDR3 in DNA: TGTGCCAGCAGCGTACACCCTGCGCCCAATGAGCAGTTCTTC. Residues: CASSVHPAPNEQFF.

Many counts were recorded for this clonotype. The chain links TRBV20-1 to TRBJ2-6, with 13 bases aligning to TRBD2. The junction had 6 bases not matched to a gene; V was cut back by 4 bases and J by 0 bases. Germline lookup yields CDR1 DFQATT and CDR2 SNEGSKA (reference sequence). This CDR3 is 18 amino acids long. The DNA for the CDR3 is TGCAGTGCTATCGGGACTAGCGGGGACCTCTCTGGGGCCAACGTCCTGACTTTC. Protein sequence: CSAIGTSGDLSGANVLTF.

This clonotype has just a few counts. The chain combines TRBV5-4 with TRBJ2-1, with a weak D call TRBD1 (6 bases). V was pared by 2 bases and J by 8 bases, with 17 bases between. Germline CDR1 and CDR2: SGHNT and YYREEE (reference sequence). The CDR3 is made up of 15 amino acids. The DNA of the CDR3 is TGTGCCAGCAGCTTACCGGACAGATCGACGGATGAGCAGTTCTTC. Its translation: CASSLPDRSTDEQFF.